This T cell receptor beta chain derives from a study of cytomegalovirus exposure and HLA in healthy donors. Turning to the study itself: The platform used for the 95 to 150 validation repertoires matched that of the roughly 700 first-cohort repertoires, a later analysis reported.

This clone came up once. Its antigen is unknown. Clones were sequenced by immunoSEQ multiplex PCR, and TCRdb holds only the in-frame ones, with some missing. There are about 240,000 clones in the sample; around 85% occur only once, and roughly 1.2% lies in the top ten. The donors were members of the validation cohort, which comprised 100 to 150 subjects and was separate from the first cohort of 670 or so subjects. Broader study findings: TCR clusters originating in the first cohort tended to co-occur in the 120 validation repertoires, according to a later analysis. The study found most TCR sequences rare, yet found some public TCRs in many donors.

There are 14 residues in the CDR3. CDR1 and CDR2 from the germline V gene are SGHTA and FQGNSA. V shed 3 bases, J shed 1 base, and the junction held 2 bases outside the gene matches. V and J are TRBV7-2 and TRBJ1-1; 7 nucleotides agree with TRBD1. The TCR was taken from a woman younger than 45 in good health and CMV-seropositive. The sequencing input was PBMCs. CDR3 sequence: CASSLYRGNTEAFF. CDR3 DNA: TGTGCCAGCAGCTTGTACAGGGGGAACACTGAAGCTTTCTTT.